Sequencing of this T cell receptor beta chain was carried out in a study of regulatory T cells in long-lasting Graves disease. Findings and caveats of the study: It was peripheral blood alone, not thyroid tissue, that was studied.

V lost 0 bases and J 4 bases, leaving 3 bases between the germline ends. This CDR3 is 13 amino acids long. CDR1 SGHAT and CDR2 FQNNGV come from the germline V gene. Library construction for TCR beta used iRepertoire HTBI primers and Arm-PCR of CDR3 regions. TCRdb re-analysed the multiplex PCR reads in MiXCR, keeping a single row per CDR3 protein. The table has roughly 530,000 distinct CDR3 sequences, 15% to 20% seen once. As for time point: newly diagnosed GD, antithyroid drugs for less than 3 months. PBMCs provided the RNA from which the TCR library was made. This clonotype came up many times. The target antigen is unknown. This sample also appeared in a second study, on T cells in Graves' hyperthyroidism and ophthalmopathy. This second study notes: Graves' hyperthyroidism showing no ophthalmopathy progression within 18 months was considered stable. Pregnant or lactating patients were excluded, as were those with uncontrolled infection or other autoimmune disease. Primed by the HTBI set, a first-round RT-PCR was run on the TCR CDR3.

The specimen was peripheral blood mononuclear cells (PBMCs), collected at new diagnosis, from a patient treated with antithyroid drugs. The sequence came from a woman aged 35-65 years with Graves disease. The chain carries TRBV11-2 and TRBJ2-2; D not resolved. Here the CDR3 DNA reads TGTGCCAGCAGCTTAGACGGCACCGGGGAGCTGTTTTTT. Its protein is CASSLDGTGELFF.